Here is one T cell receptor beta chain with its context. Its antigen has not been determined. Nothing much larger sits one base from this clone, and base qualities are not available. Preparation of the library involved RT-PCR. For sequencing, an Illumina HiSeq 2500 was employed. TCRdb ran its own pipeline on the public reads, namely fastp trimming at Q25 and MiXCR clone calling, and kept in-frame beta chains. Rows with one shared CDR3 protein collapse into an entry with the most common genes and DNA. The sample table contains 450,000 to 600,000 distinct CDR3 sequences; only one count was recorded for less than 8% of them. The top ten clones comprise 10% to 15% of the sample. This sample is drawn from a study of response to subunit inactivated influenza vaccine (dated by TCRdb to the late 2010s). The study in broad terms: Deep quantitative T cell receptor repertoire profiling was used in the study to track responses to a trivalent subunit inactivated influenza vaccine. Points the paper makes about the study in general: According to the authors, only a limited number of new T cells may be recruited by each seasonal influenza vaccination.

The receptor was isolated from a man between 50 and 75 years old who received an inactivated influenza vaccine. Donor details come from another sample of the same person, matched by shared clones. This material consisted of PBMCs from blood, taken roughly 24 months after vaccination.

CDR3 protein: CASSLDSQFYGYTF. In nucleotide form, the sequence is TGTGCCAGCAGTTTGGACAGCCAATTCTATGGCTACACCTTC. The receptor chain draws on TRBV25-1 and TRBJ1-2; the D gene is perhaps TRBD1, from 6 matching bases. CDR1 and CDR2 are read off the germline V gene as MGHDK and SYGVNS. Including the terminal cysteine and phenylalanine, the CDR3 comprises 14 residues. The read is trimmed to its CDR3 DNA, 42 bases read in frame from base 1. Relative to germline, V is 5 bases shorter and J is 4 bases shorter, with 14 bases between their ends.